The entry below describes one T cell receptor (beta chain). What this receptor recognizes is not known. Base qualities were left out, and no much larger clone turns up one base away. The collaborating institutions used their own protocols to collect whole blood in K2EDTA tubes. For TCRbeta analysis, collaborator samples were shipped as frozen whole blood, as isolated PBMCs, or as DNA extracted from either sample type. The sample comes from a study of blood T cell repertoires in COVID-19 (dated by TCRdb to 2019 to 2021). At the level of the whole study: Collaborator samples came from the United States, Italy and Spain and covered acute and convalescent phases of COVID-19. The material from the prospective study consisted of cDNA or gDNA derived from T cells, B-cell-depleted T cells, or PBMCs. Subjects who had been exposed to COVID-19, were actively infected with it, or had recovered from it provided the deeply sampled blood TCRbeta repertoires that made up the dataset. The repertoires were released in a freely available public database meant as a resource for research on the immune response to SARS-CoV-2. Samples came from the ongoing ImmuneRACE study (first 160 participants) plus 1,254 subjects from 6 global collaborators. A de-identified subject ID, COVID-19 status, age in years and sex were almost always included in the sample metadata. HLA class I and class II types, where available, came from metadata supplied by the sample provider rather than from assay-based typing. Broader findings and caveats from the paper: The quantity of clinical and demographic metadata differed by source and by participant and was supplied without curation.

TCRbeta CDR3 regions were amplified from genomic DNA using the immunoSEQ Assay, a bias-controlled multiplex PCR. The paper's data handling went like this. The number of nucleated cells in each sample was estimated from the amplification of reference gene primers within the assay. To quantify the absolute abundance of each unique TCRbeta CDR3 rearrangement, sequence reads were collapsed and filtered. For each sample, productive Simpson clonality was calculated as the square root of Simpson's diversity index over productive rearrangements. Here the immuneACCESS table is served through TCRdb, limited to in-frame sequences with V and J called. Missing clones are a known gap in these copies; in checked studies unresolved V genes cover under half, and the rest lacks a known reason. V and J calls and clone size follow that table, whereas D and trimming were derived from the DNA. For this sample there are 55,000 to 70,000 clones; about nine tenths appear just once. 20% to 25% of the sample is in the top ten clones.

The cysteine opens and the phenylalanine closes a CDR3 of 15 amino acids. CDR3 DNA is the only sequence kept; it has 45 bases, read in frame from the first base. V sheds 6 bases and J sheds 8 bases, leaving 19 bases between their ends. In the germline V gene (reference sequence), CDR1 corresponds to LNHDA and CDR2 to SQIVND. The TCR comes from a woman aged 45-65 years with active or convalescent COVID-19. Here the chain combines TRBV19 and TRBJ2-2, with a tentative D gene TRBD2 over 5 matching bases. Sequencing input: peripheral blood. The nucleotides are TGTGCCAGTAGAACAGCGGACCCCCAGTGGGGGGAGCTGTTTTTT. Its coded protein is CASRTADPQWGELFF.